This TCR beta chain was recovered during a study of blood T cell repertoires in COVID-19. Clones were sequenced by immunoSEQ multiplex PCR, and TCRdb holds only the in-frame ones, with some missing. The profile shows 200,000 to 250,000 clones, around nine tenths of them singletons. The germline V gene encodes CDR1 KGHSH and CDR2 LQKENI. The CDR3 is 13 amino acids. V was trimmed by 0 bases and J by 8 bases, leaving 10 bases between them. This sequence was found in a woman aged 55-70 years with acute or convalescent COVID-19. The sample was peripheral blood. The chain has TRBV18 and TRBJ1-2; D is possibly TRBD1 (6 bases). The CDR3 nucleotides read TGTGCCAGCTCACCACCCTCAGGGGAGGGCTACACCTTC. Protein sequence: CASSPPSGEGYTF.